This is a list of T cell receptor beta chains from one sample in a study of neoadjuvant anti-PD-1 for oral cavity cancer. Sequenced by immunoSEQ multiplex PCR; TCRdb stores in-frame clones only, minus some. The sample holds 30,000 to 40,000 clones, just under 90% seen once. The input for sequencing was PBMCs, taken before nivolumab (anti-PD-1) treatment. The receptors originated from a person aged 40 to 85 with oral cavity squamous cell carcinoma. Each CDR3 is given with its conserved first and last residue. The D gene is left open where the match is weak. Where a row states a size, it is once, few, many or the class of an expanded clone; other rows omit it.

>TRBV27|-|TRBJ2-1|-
TGTGCCAGCAGCTCTCCCGGGACTGAGCAGTTCTTC
CASSSPGTEQFF
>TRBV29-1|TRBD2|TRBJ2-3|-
TGCAGCGTATGGGCGGGGGAGTTGATACTGGGCGATACGCAGTATTTT
CSVWAGELILGDTQYF
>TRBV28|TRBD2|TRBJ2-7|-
TGTGCCAGCAGTTTTTACCCGGGGGCGCCAGCCCAGGGGTTACTAGCGGGTAAAGAGCAGTACTTC
CASSFYPGAPAQGLLAGKEQYF
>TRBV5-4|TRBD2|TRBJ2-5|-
TGTGCCAGCAGTGAACCGGGAGGGGTCGGTGAGACCCAGTACTTC
CASSEPGGVGETQYF
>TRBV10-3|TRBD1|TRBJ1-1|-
TGTGCCATCAGTGTATCACAGGGGGCCTCGAACACTGAAGCTTTCTTT
CAISVSQGASNTEAFF
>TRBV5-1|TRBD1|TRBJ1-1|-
TGCGCCAGCAGCTTCGACAGGGGGTCTGAAGCTTTCTTT
CASSFDRGSEAFF
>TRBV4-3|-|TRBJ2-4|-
TGCGCCAGCAGCCAAGATCGGTCAGCTAGTCAGTACTTC
CASSQDRSASQYF
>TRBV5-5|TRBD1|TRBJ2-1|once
TGTGCCAGCAGCTTAATAGTGGGACAGGGGGCCGGGAATGAGCAGTTCTTC
CASSLIVGQGAGNEQFF
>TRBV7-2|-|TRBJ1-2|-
TGTGCCAGCAGCTTAAGTAGAGGGCAGGGTGGCGGCTACACCTTC
CASSLSRGQGGGYTF
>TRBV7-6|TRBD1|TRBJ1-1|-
TGTGCCAGCAGCTTCCCGAGACAGGGATTGCGTACTGAAGCTTTCTTT
CASSFPRQGLRTEAFF
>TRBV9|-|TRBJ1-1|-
TGTGCCAGCAGCGTAGCTCCGAACATGAACACTGAAGCTTTCTTT
CASSVAPNMNTEAFF
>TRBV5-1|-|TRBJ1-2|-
TGCGCCAGCAGCTTGGTAGCAGGATTAAACTATGGCTACACCTTC
CASSLVAGLNYGYTF
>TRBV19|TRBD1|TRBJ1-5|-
TGTGCCAGTAGGGACAGGGAAGTTGGTCAGCCCCAGCATTTT
CASRDREVGQPQHF
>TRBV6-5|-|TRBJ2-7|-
TGTGCCAGCAGTTGGACAGTTTCATCCTACGAGCAGTACTTC
CASSWTVSSYEQYF
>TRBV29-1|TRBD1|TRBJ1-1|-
TGCAGCGTTGAACGGGGACAGATGAACACTGAAGCTTTCTTT
CSVERGQMNTEAFF
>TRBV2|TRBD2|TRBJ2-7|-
TGTGCCAGCAGTGCCTCTAGGACTAGCGGGTATTCCTACGAGCAGTACTTC
CASSASRTSGYSYEQYF
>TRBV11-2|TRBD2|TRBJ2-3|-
TGTGCCAGCAGCATACGGGCGGGGGGGGTCACAGATACGCAGTATTTT
CASSIRAGGVTDTQYF
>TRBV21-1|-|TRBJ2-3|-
TGTGCCAGCACCCAGGGGCGGGCAGCTGTCGTCACAGATACGCAGTATTTT
CASTQGRAAVVTDTQYF
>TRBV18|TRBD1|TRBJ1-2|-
TGTGCCAGCTCACCGGACAGGGGTCACTATGGGGATACCTTC
CASSPDRGHYGDTF
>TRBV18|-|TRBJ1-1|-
TGTGCCAGCTCACCTGATGGGCCTGAAGCTTTCTTT
CASSPDGPEAFF
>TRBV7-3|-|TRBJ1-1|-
TGTGCCAGCAGCTTGGAGCGGGGGGACACTGAAGCTTTCTTT
CASSLERGDTEAFF
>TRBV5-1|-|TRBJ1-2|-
TGCGCCAGCAGCTTGGAGGGCTCGAGAGGCTACACCTTC
CASSLEGSRGYTF
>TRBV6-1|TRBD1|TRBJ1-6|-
TGTGCCAGCAGCATAGGGACAGGAAATAATTCACCCCTCCACTTT
CASSIGTGNNSPLHF
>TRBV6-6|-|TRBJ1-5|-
TGTGCCAGCAGTTACGGGGGATGGAATCAGCCCCAGCATTTT
CASSYGGWNQPQHF
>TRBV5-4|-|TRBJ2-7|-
TGTGCCAGCAGAACGTACTCAGGCTACGAGCAGTACTTC
CASRTYSGYEQYF
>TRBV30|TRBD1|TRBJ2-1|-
TGTGCCTGGGGGACAGCAGTAACCTACAATGAGCAGTTCTTC
CAWGTAVTYNEQFF
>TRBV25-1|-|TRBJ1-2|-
TGTGCCAGCAGTGTTGCGGGAACCAGTTCCTATGGCTACACCTTC
CASSVAGTSSYGYTF
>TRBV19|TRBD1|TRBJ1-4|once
TGTGCCAGTAGTGAGGGAGGGGGCAATGAAAAACTGTTTTTT
CASSEGGGNEKLFF
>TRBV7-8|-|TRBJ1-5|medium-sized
TGTGCCAGCAGCTTTTCCGGGACAATAATAAATCAGCCCCAGCATTTT
CASSFSGTIINQPQHF
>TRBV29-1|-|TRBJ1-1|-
TGCAGCGTTGGGCATTCCACTGAAGCTTTCTTT
CSVGHSTEAFF
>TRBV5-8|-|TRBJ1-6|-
TGTGCCAGCAGCTTGAAGGGAAGGGGACGACGGAATTCACCCCTCCACTTT
CASSLKGRGRRNSPLHF
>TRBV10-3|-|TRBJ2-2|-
TGTGCCACCGGTGAAAACACCGGGGAGCTGTTTTTT
CATGENTGELFF
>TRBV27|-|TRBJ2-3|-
TGTGCCAGCAGTTGGGGGCCCACAAAAACGCAGTATTTT
CASSWGPTKTQYF
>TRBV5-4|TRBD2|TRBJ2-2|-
TGTGCCAGCAGCGTGGGTCTAGCGGGGGGTAACACCGGGGAGCTGTTTTTT
CASSVGLAGGNTGELFF
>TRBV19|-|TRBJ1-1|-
TGTGCCAGTAGTATTTCCCTGGGACACTTATACACTGAAGCTTTCTTT
CASSISLGHLYTEAFF
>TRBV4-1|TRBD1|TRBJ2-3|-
TGCGCCAGCAGCCAAGTTGGGACAGAGCAGTATTTT
CASSQVGTEQYF
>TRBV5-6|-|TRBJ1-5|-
TGTGCCAGCAGCCCTGGGGCAGGACGCAATCAGCCCCAGCATTTT
CASSPGAGRNQPQHF
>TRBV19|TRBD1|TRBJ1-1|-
TGTGCCAGTAGTTTGCAGGGGGGTGTGAACACTGAAGCTTTCTTT
CASSLQGGVNTEAFF
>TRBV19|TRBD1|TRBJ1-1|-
TGTGCCAGTAGTATAACAGGGGTGAACACTGAAGCTTTCTTT
CASSITGVNTEAFF
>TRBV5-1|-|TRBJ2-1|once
TGCGCCAGCAGCTCCGGAGGGGGCTCCTACAATGAGCAGTTCTTC
CASSSGGGSYNEQFF
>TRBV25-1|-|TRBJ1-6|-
TGTGCCAGCAGTGAAACCTACAGTACTCCCCCTCTCCACTTT
CASSETYSTPPLHF
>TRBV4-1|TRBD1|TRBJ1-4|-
TGCGCCAGCAGCCATCTCGGACAGGGTAGGGCAACTAATGAAAAACTGTTTTTT
CASSHLGQGRATNEKLFF
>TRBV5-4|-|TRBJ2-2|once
TGTGCCAGCAGCTTCTGGTCGGGTGGGGGACGAGGGGAGCTGTTTTTT
CASSFWSGGGRGELFF
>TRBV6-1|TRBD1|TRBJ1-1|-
TGTGCCAGCAGTACCCGGACAGGGAGCACTGAAGCTTTCTTT
CASSTRTGSTEAFF
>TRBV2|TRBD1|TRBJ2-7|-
TGTGCCAGCAGTCCGGGACAGGGACCCTACGAGCAGTACTTC
CASSPGQGPYEQYF
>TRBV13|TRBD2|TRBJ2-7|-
TGTGCCAGCAGCGGGACTAGCGGGGGGGCGACCTACGAGCAGTACTTC
CASSGTSGGATYEQYF
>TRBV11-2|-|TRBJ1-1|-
TGTGCCAGCAGCTTATTTGGGGGCCCGAACACTGAAGCTTTCTTT
CASSLFGGPNTEAFF
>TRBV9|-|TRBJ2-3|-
TGTGCCAGCAGCACAACTAGTAATACGCAGTATTTT
CASSTTSNTQYF
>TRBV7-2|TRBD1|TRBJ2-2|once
TGTGCCAGCAGCGCTAGACAGGGGGCGACCGGGGAGCTGTTTTTT
CASSARQGATGELFF
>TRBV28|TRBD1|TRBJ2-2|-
TGTGCCAGCAGTTTCCCCCGGACAGGGGGTGCAGGGGTCACCGGGGAGCTGTTTTTT
CASSFPRTGGAGVTGELFF
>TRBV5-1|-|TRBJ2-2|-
TGCGCCAGCAGCTTGGGGCCCCAGAGGGGCGTGAACACCGGGGAGCTGTTTTTT
CASSLGPQRGVNTGELFF
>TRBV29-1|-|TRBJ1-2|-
TGCAGCGTTGATTCAGGTACAAGCACTAACTATGGCTACACCTTC
CSVDSGTSTNYGYTF
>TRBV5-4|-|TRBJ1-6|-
TGTGCCAGCAGCCCGGGTGCAGGTTATAATTCACCCCTCCACTTT
CASSPGAGYNSPLHF
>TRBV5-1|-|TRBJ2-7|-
TGCGCCAGCACCGAAGGCGGCGGTACCTCCCACGAGCAGTACTTC
CASTEGGGTSHEQYF